The T cell receptor beta chain described here comes from a study of T cells in localized non-small cell lung cancer. Assay: immunoSEQ multiplex PCR; the TCRdb copy retains only in-frame clones and omits some. Of over 10,000 clones listed, approximately 80% are singletons. With respect to this clone: Its antigen is unknown.

Overall study results and limits: Uninvolved adjacent lung had higher T cell clonality than tumor and all other tissues. In adjacent lung, a median about 52 of the top 100 tumor clones were found. Heterogeneity stays possible, as sequencing covered only one tumor region.

Germline CDR1 and CDR2: SGHNT and YYREEE (reference sequence). Trimming at V came to 6 bases and at J to 0 bases, leaving 13 bases not matched to a gene. The CDR3 extends over 18 amino acids. Sequenced here: peripheral blood, sampled before any cancer treatment. The receptor was isolated from a male donor older than 55 with stage I squamous cell lung carcinoma. The V call is TRBV5-4, the J call TRBJ2-1, with 9 nucleotides matching TRBD2. CDR3 protein: CASTSPASGKSSYNEQFF. DNA for the CDR3: TGTGCCAGCACCTCGCCGGCTAGCGGGAAGAGCTCCTACAATGAGCAGTTCTTC.